The 17 T cell receptor beta chains listed next were all sequenced from one sample in a study of T-cell reconstitution after alpha-beta-depleted transplantation in children. As it was prepared, the TCRbeta library received unique molecular identifiers. TCRdb recomputed calls from the PCR reads with MiXCR, one row per CDR3 protein. The sample shows 90,000 to 100,000 distinct CDR3 sequences, more than 10% of them seen only once. This specimen was PBMCs from the stem cell graft donor, taken from the stem cell graft. These receptors were taken from a human donor who donated a stem cell graft to a child with inherited bone marrow failure.

This clonotype has a count of ten or more. This chain connects TRBV20-1 to TRBJ1-1, with D possibly TRBD1 on 5 matching bases. Germline V gene sequence: CDR1 DFQATT, CDR2 SNEGSKA (reference sequence). Trimming left V 0 bases short and J 3 bases short, with 11 bases between. The CDR3 totals 14 residues. CDR3 in amino acids: CSARDGGRYTEAFF. The CDR3, as DNA: TGCAGTGCTAGAGATGGGGGACGGTACACTGAAGCTTTCTTT.

This clonotype was found many times. CDR3 protein: CASSPLGQGGLSGNQPQHF. CDR3 bases: TGTGCCAGCAGTCCCCTCGGACAGGGGGGGCTTTCGGGCAATCAGCCCCAGCATTTT. The chain recombines TRBV12-3 or TRBV12-4 with TRBJ1-5, with 10 bases matching TRBD1. The CDR3 has 19 amino acids. Germline trimming cut 5 bases from V and 2 bases from J; bases unmatched to any gene: 15.

This clonotype occurred many times. V is TRBV4-3 and J is TRBJ2-3; D gene ambiguous. The V gene's germline CDR1 is LGHNA and CDR2 YSLEER. The V gene lost 1 base and the J gene lost 4 bases, with 12 bases spanning the gap. The CDR3 is 15 residues long. The CDR3 is CASSQGVSTPDTQYF. The CDR3 nucleotides are TGCGCCAGCAGCCAAGGGGTATCCACTCCAGATACGCAGTATTTT.

The V and J genes are TRBV7-6 and TRBJ2-3; 7 bases map to TRBD1. V shed 7 bases, J shed 0 bases, and the junction held 4 bases outside the gene matches. The CDR3 has 14 residues. Germline V gene lookup returns CDR1 SGHVS and CDR2 FNYEAQ. This chain's CDR3 is CASNWDSSTDTQYF. CDR3 nucleotide sequence: TGTGCCAGCAACTGGGACAGTAGCACAGATACGCAGTATTTT.

This clonotype showed up many times. V gene TRBV29-1 combines with J gene TRBJ2-5; a weak D match, TRBD2 (5 bases). V was pared by 7 bases and J by 5 bases, with 14 bases between. From germline, CDR1 is SQVTM and CDR2 ANQGSEA. The CDR3 has 12 residues. The CDR3 DNA reads as TGCAGCGGTGAGGCGGGCGCGGAGACCCAGTACTTC. It encodes CSGEAGAETQYF.

The chain is built from TRBV7-2 and TRBJ2-3, with 11 positions matching TRBD2. The CDR3 runs to 16 residues. Germline lookup yields CDR1 SGHTA and CDR2 FQGNSA. V lost 1 base to trimming and J lost 3 bases; unmatched junction nucleotides: 3. CDR3 DNA: TGTGCCAGCAGCTTAGGAGTAGCGGGAGGGACAGATACGCAGTATTTT. It yields the protein CASSLGVAGGTDTQYF.

This clonotype was detected many times. CDR3 sequence: CASSSGGDTEAFF. The CDR3 DNA reads as TGTGCCAGCAGTTCCGGGGGAGACACTGAAGCTTTCTTT. The J gene is TRBJ1-1, the V gene TRBV6-5; the D gene is possibly TRBD1 (5 bases). The CDR3 has 13 amino acids. Trimming took 4 bases from V and 3 from J, leaving 9 bases between them. Germline CDR1 is MNHEY and CDR2 is SVGAGI.

This clonotype was found many times. The rearrangement links TRBV20-1 to TRBJ1-5, with 7 bases identical to TRBD1. The germline V gene encodes CDR1 DFQATT and CDR2 SNEGSKA (reference sequence). V trimming: 3 bases; J trimming: 7 bases; junction bases outside the gene matches: 12. CDR3 size: 15 residues. CDR3 region: CSARNPGQPAQPQHF. The CDR3 region has the DNA TGCAGTGCTAGGAACCCGGGACAGCCGGCGCAGCCCCAGCATTTT.

This clonotype was counted at least ten times. The chain employs TRBV2 and TRBJ1-5; no clear D. The CDR3 totals 13 residues. Germline-derived CDR1 and CDR2 are SNHLY and FYNNEI. V lost 3 bases to trimming and J lost 3 bases, with 6 bases between them. The CDR3 is CASSDGYNQPQHF. Written as DNA, the CDR3 is TGTGCCAGCAGTGACGGATACAATCAGCCCCAGCATTTT.

This clonotype has a count of ten or more. This chain connects TRBV19 to TRBJ2-2; weak D call: TRBD2 (5 bases). Germline values: CDR1 LNHDA, CDR2 SQIVND (reference sequence). Trimming left V 7 bases short and J 0 bases short, with 18 bases between. The CDR3 has 17 residues. The CDR3 nucleotides are TGTGCCAGTACCCCCCCCGTGCAGCGGTCGAACACCGGGGAGCTGTTTTTT. It codes for CASTPPVQRSNTGELFF. Complete variable domain (other parts from reference TRBV19 and TRBJ2-2): DGGITQSPKYLFRKEGQNVTLSCEQNLNHDAMYWYRQDPGQGLRLIYYSQIVNDFQKGDIAEGYSVSREKKESFPLTVTSAQKNPTAFYLCASTPPVQRSNTGELFFGEGSRLTVL.

In this sample, this clonotype turned up many times. The rearrangement links TRBV5-1 to TRBJ2-2, with D possibly TRBD1 on 6 matching bases. The germline V and J ends were trimmed by 8 bases and 4 bases, with 12 bases remaining between them. This CDR3 is 13 amino acids long. Germline CDR1 reads SGHRS; CDR2 reads YFSETQ. This CDR3 is CASHTTGTGELFF. CDR3 bases: TGCGCCAGTCATACGACAGGCACCGGGGAGCTGTTTTTT.

This clonotype came up many times. The CDR3 spells CASSRDQRAYEQYF. DNA for the CDR3: TGCGCCAGCAGCCGGGACCAGCGGGCCTACGAGCAGTACTTC. The chain has TRBV4-1 and TRBJ2-7; tentative D call: TRBD2 (6 bases). Germline V lookup: CDR1 MGHRA, CDR2 YSYEKL. This CDR3 has 14 residues. V was pared by 4 bases and J by 2 bases, with 12 bases between.

This clonotype was detected ten times or more. The chain links TRBV20-1 to TRBJ2-1; D is perhaps TRBD2 (6 bases). V shed 3 bases and J shed 9 bases, with 24 bases lying between them. The CDR3 sequence is 16 residues long. Germline V gene data show CDR1 as DFQATT and CDR2 as SNEGSKA (reference sequence). CDR3 DNA sequence: TGCAGTGCTAGGTCTGGGGTTCTTAGGGACTCGGGTGAGCAGTTCTTC. Translation: CSARSGVLRDSGEQFF.

The V call is TRBV28, the J call TRBJ2-7; D is ambiguous. The CDR3 is made up of 13 amino acids. V dropped 2 bases and J dropped 6 bases, with 11 bases sitting between them. The germline CDR1 and CDR2 sequences are MDHEN and SYDVKM. DNA for the CDR3: TGTGCCAGCAGTTTACATGAGCCCAGCGAGCAGTACTTC. As protein: CASSLHEPSEQYF.

Ten or more counts support this clonotype. This chain connects TRBV10-3 to TRBJ2-5, with D perhaps TRBD2 (6 bases). CDR3 length: 14 residues. Germline V gene sequence: CDR1 ENHRY, CDR2 SYGVKD. Trimming removed 6 bases at V and 5 bases at J, with 16 bases between. CDR3 nucleotides: TGTGCCATCAGGCCGGGACTCCCTGGGGAGACCCAGTACTTC. This sequence encodes CAIRPGLPGETQYF.

The rearrangement joins TRBV20-1 to TRBJ2-3; D is unclear. Trimming left V 0 bases short and J 11 bases short, with 15 bases between. This CDR3 contains 13 residues. Germline lookup yields CDR1 DFQATT and CDR2 SNEGSKA (reference sequence). The chain's CDR3 is CSARDLGLSRQYF. The CDR3, as DNA: TGCAGTGCTAGAGACTTAGGGCTAAGTAGGCAGTATTTT.

This clonotype was seen many times. This sequence joins TRBV27 and TRBJ2-3, with 8 nucleotides matching TRBD2. The CDR3 runs to 16 residues. V was pared by 6 bases and J by 1 base, with 9 bases of the junction left unmatched. CDR1 is MNHEY and CDR2 is SMNVEV in the germline V gene (reference sequence). CDR3 sequence: CASSLILAGGTDTQYF. The CDR3, as DNA: TGTGCCAGCAGCCTAATCCTAGCGGGTGGCACAGATACGCAGTATTTT.